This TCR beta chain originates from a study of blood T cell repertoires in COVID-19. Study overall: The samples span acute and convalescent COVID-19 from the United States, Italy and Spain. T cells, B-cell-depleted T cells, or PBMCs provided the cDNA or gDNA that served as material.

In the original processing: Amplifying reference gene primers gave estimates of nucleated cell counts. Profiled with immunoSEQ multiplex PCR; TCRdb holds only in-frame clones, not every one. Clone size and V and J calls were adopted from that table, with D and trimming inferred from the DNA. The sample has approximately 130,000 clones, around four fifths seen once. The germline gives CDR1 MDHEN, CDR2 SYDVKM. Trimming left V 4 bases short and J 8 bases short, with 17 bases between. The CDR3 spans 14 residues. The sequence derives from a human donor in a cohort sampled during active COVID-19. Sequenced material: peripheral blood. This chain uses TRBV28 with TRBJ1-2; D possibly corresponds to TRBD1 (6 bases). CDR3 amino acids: CASSSGQGMGGYTF. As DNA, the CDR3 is TGTGCCAGCAGTTCCGGGCAGGGGATGGGGGGCTACACCTTC.